These T cell receptor beta chains were read from a single sample in a study of CD8+ T cells in alopecia areata. Here immunoSEQ multiplex PCR was the method, and the copy in TCRdb shows in-frame clones only, minus some. The repertoire holds roughly 120,000 clones, with less than 75% as singletons. The sample was CD8+ T cells sorted from blood, taken at week 24, from a patient treated with tofacitinib. The receptors come from a human donor with alopecia areata. The CDR3 runs from the conserved cysteine through the conserved F or W. The order of the fields is D gene, clone size, V gene, CDR3 length, J gene, CDR3 DNA, CDR3 protein. The D gene is left open where the match is weak. Clone sizes are given selectively: once, few, many, or a class where the clone is expanded.

NA,few,TRBV7-8,12,TRBJ2-7,TGTGCCAGCAGCTTGAGGAGCAACGAGCAGTACTTC,CASSLRSNEQYF
NA,once,TRBV29-1,12,TRBJ1-2,TGCAGCGTTGGGACGTCATTGGAGGGCTACACCTTC,CSVGTSLEGYTF
NA,NA,TRBV6-5,14,TRBJ2-4,TGTGCCAGCAGTTACTCTTCCGAGGCAAACATTCAGTACTTC,CASSYSSEANIQYF
NA,NA,TRBV27,14,TRBJ2-1,TGTGCCAGCAGTTTAAGGACAGACTACAATGAGCAGTTCTTC,CASSLRTDYNEQFF
NA,NA,TRBV4-3,16,TRBJ1-1,TGCGCCAGCAGCCAAGGGGCAGCACTCATGAACACTGAAGCTTTCTTT,CASSQGAALMNTEAFF
TRBD2,NA,TRBV9,20,TRBJ2-3,TGTGCCAGCAGCCCCCAGGGAGCCCTAGCGGGGAATGAGGGCACAGATACGCAGTATTTT,CASSPQGALAGNEGTDTQYF
NA,NA,TRBV19,16,TRBJ2-6,TGTGCCAGTACCGATACCCACGACTCTGGGGCCAACGTCCTGACTTTC,CASTDTHDSGANVLTF
TRBD2,NA,TRBV9,16,TRBJ2-1,TGTGCCAGCAGCGTAAGTCTTAGCGGGGGTTACGATGAGCAGTTCTTC,CASSVSLSGGYDEQFF
NA,NA,TRBV27,14,TRBJ1-4,TGTGCCAGCAGTTTAACCCTAGCTAATGAAAAACTGTTTTTT,CASSLTLANEKLFF
NA,NA,TRBV6-5,13,TRBJ2-2,TGTGCCAGCAGTTACACTTACACCGGGGAGCTGTTTTTT,CASSYTYTGELFF
NA,NA,TRBV29-1,13,TRBJ2-2,TGCAGCGTTGAAGACCGCGGCACCGGGGAGCTGTTTTTT,CSVEDRGTGELFF
NA,NA,TRBV19,15,TRBJ1-6,TGTGCCACGAAGGACACCCGCTCCTATAATTCACCCCTCCACTTT,CATKDTRSYNSPLHF
TRBD1,NA,TRBV30,13,TRBJ1-1,TGTGCCTGGACCCAGGGGGGGAACACTGAAGCTTTCTTT,CAWTQGGNTEAFF
NA,NA,TRBV10-3,16,TRBJ2-6,TGTGCCTCGACCACATACCAGGTTATTGGGGCCAACGTCCTGACTTTC,CASTTYQVIGANVLTF
NA,NA,TRBV11-2,12,TRBJ2-3,TGTGCCAGCAGCGCGGATGCAGATACGCAGTATTTT,CASSADADTQYF
NA,few,TRBV29-1,13,TRBJ1-5,TGCAGCGTTGAAGAGGGGAGCAATCAGCCCCAGCATTTT,CSVEEGSNQPQHF
NA,NA,TRBV7-9,16,TRBJ1-3,TGTGCCAGCAGCGCTTTTTCCCGACAGATCGGAAACACCATATATTTT,CASSAFSRQIGNTIYF
TRBD1,NA,TRBV6-4,16,TRBJ1-1,TGTGCCAGCAGTGAGGGACAGGGTGGTTTGAACACTGAAGCTTTCTTT,CASSEGQGGLNTEAFF
TRBD2,NA,TRBV7-3,16,TRBJ2-5,TGTGCCAGCAGTCGCCTAGGGAGGGGAGCCCAAGAGACCCAGTACTTC,CASSRLGRGAQETQYF
NA,NA,TRBV2,14,TRBJ2-2,TGTGCCAGCCGCCCGACCCTCGGCACCGGGGAGCTGTTTTTT,CASRPTLGTGELFF
TRBD1,NA,TRBV9,15,TRBJ2-2,TGTGCCAGCAGCTTCCGGACAGGGAACACCGGGGAGCTGTTTTTT,CASSFRTGNTGELFF
TRBD2,NA,TRBV10-3,13,TRBJ2-5,TGTGCCATCGGGACTAGCTCGTTGGAGACCCAGTACTTC,CAIGTSSLETQYF